This entry lists 8 T cell receptor beta chains sequenced from one sample in a study of blood T cell repertoires in COVID-19. Assay: immunoSEQ multiplex PCR; the TCRdb copy retains only in-frame clones and omits some. This repertoire shows 55,000 to 75,000 clones, about 80% found once; its top ten account for 15% to 20%. The sample consisted of peripheral blood. These receptors all come from a man aged 65 to 85 who had recovered from COVID-19.

The rearrangement uses TRBV6-2 or TRBV6-3 and TRBJ2-1; the match to TRBD2 covers 14 bases. From germline, CDR1 is MNHEY and CDR2 SVGEGT. V shed 6 bases and J 4 bases; nucleotides not matched to a gene: 2. The CDR3 totals 15 residues. CDR3 amino acids: CASSRLAGGYNEQFF. In DNA, the CDR3 is TGTGCCAGCAGCCGACTAGCGGGGGGGTACAATGAGCAGTTCTTC.

The rearrangement uses TRBV15 and TRBJ1-6, with 7 bases identical to TRBD1. Trimming at V came to 0 bases and at J to 10 bases, leaving 12 bases not matched to a gene. The CDR3 has 17 residues. CDR1 LNHNV and CDR2 YYDKDF come from the germline V gene (reference sequence). The CDR3 coding sequence is TGTGCCACCAGCAGAGAAGTGAGGGGGCGTGTAGGCTCACCCCTCCACTTT. It is translated as CATSREVRGRVGSPLHF.

The rearrangement links TRBV3-1 (or the pseudogene TRBV3-2) to TRBJ1-5, with 8 positions matching TRBD1. Trimming took 4 bases from V and 1 from J; bases not matched to a gene: 6. The germline CDR1 and CDR2 sequences are LGHDT and YNNKEL (reference sequence). This CDR3 region has 16 residues. CDR3 in amino acids: CASSPSDRASNQPQHF. In nucleotides, the CDR3 is TGTGCCAGCAGCCCCTCGGACAGGGCGAGCAATCAGCCCCAGCATTTT.

V gene TRBV7-9 combines with J gene TRBJ2-7; 8 nucleotides agree with TRBD1. There are 16 residues in the CDR3. Per the germline V gene, CDR1 is SEHNR and CDR2 is FQNEAQ (reference sequence). J lost 5 bases, V lost 2 bases, and 11 bases had no gene match. As DNA, the CDR3 is TGTGCCAGCAGCTTATTACTCGGGCAGGGGGCAAACGAGCAGTACTTC. It is translated as CASSLLLGQGANEQYF.

The J gene is TRBJ2-7, the V gene TRBV7-2, with D possibly matching TRBD1 (5 bases). Germline CDR1 and CDR2: SGHTA and FQGNSA. The CDR3 sequence is 13 residues long. V gave up 2 bases and J gave up 4 bases, with 9 bases separating them. The CDR3 spells CASSLKGNYEQYF. The DNA of the CDR3 is TGTGCCAGCAGCTTAAAGGGGAATTACGAGCAGTACTTC.

CDR3 in DNA: TGCAGCGTTTTTTGGGCCGCTGGAGCGGGAGTAGGGACCGGGGAGCTGTTTTTT. This codes for CSVFWAAGAGVGTGELFF. The chain carries TRBV29-1 and TRBJ2-2; 8 positions match TRBD2. Germline CDR1 and CDR2: SQVTM and ANQGSEA. V shed 5 bases, J shed 5 bases, and the junction held 19 bases outside the gene matches. The CDR3 totals 18 residues.

The gene calls are TRBV3-1 (or the pseudogene TRBV3-2) and TRBJ2-2; 8 positions agree with TRBD1. The V and J ends lost 8 bases and 0 bases, in that order; junction bases with no gene match: 2. The CDR3 has 14 residues. Germline CDR1 and CDR2: LGHDT and YNNKEL (reference sequence). This chain's CDR3 is CASQQGANTGELFF. The CDR3 bases are TGTGCCAGCCAACAGGGGGCGAACACCGGGGAGCTGTTTTTT.

The rearrangement links TRBV19 to TRBJ2-1; perhaps TRBD1 as D (5 bases). Germline-derived CDR1 and CDR2 are LNHDA and SQIVND (reference sequence). V lost 7 bases to trimming and J lost 5 bases, with 12 bases between them. The length of the CDR3 is 13 residues. Here the CDR3 reads CASKAGIDNEQFF. CDR3 sequence (DNA): TGTGCCAGTAAAGCAGGGATTGACAATGAGCAGTTCTTC.